What follows are 10 T cell receptor beta chains derived from one specimen sequenced in a study of cytomegalovirus exposure and HLA in healthy donors. Generated by immunoSEQ multiplex PCR, the TCRdb table keeps only in-frame clones and is missing some. The sample has under 400,000 clones; around 90% are singletons. Sequencing was performed on PBMCs. Every receptor here comes from a man aged 25 to 40 in good health and CMV-seronegative.

This chain connects TRBV19 to TRBJ1-5; the match to TRBD1 covers 7 bases. The CDR3 totals 15 residues. V was clipped by 3 bases and J by 3 bases; unmatched bases: 5. The germline V gene encodes CDR1 LNHDA and CDR2 SQIVND (reference sequence). The CDR3 here is CASSISDRVNQPQHF. In nucleotides, the CDR3 is TGTGCCAGTAGTATCTCTGACAGGGTCAATCAGCCCCAGCATTTT.

This chain uses TRBV7-2 with TRBJ1-1; D not resolved. CDR1 is SGHTA and CDR2 is FQGNSA in the germline V gene. This CDR3 region has 11 residues. V gave up 9 bases and J gave up 6 bases, with 11 bases separating them. The CDR3 region has the DNA TGTGCCAGGGCGGGGAGGGCTGAAGCTTTCTTT. This encodes CARAGRAEAFF.

V gene TRBV6-5 combines with J gene TRBJ1-1, with D possibly TRBD1 on 5 matching bases. The V end lost 1 base, the J end lost 1 base, and 13 bases lay between the germline ends. There are 16 residues in the CDR3. Germline V gene data show CDR1 as MNHEY and CDR2 as SVGAGI. The CDR3 is CASSYYLDTSNTEAFF. The CDR3, as DNA: TGTGCCAGCAGTTACTATTTGGACACTTCGAACACTGAAGCTTTCTTT.

This clone showed up many times. This sequence joins TRBV6-4 and TRBJ2-2, with D possibly matching TRBD2 (5 bases). V shed 4 bases and J shed 5 bases, with 8 bases lying between them. The CDR3 spans 13 residues. Germline CDR1 MRHNA, CDR2 SNTAGT. The CDR3 sequence is CASSATGTGELFF. The CDR3, as DNA: TGTGCCAGCAGTGCGACGGGAACCGGGGAGCTGTTTTTT.

This clone was seen only once. The rearrangement uses TRBV5-4 and TRBJ1-6; possible D gene TRBD1, 5 bases. The V and J ends lost 2 bases and 3 bases respectively, with 6 bases between them. The CDR3 length is 14 residues. CDR1 and CDR2 from the germline V gene are SGHNT and YYREEE (reference sequence). CDR3 sequence: CASSFDSYNSPLHF. The CDR3, as DNA: TGTGCCAGCAGCTTTGACAGCTATAATTCACCCCTCCACTTT.

This chain links TRBV9 with TRBJ1-2; no clear D. Between the trimmed V and J ends, which lost 1 base and 7 bases, there was a span of 20 bases. This CDR3 is 16 amino acids long. CDR1 and CDR2 from the germline V gene are SGDLS and YYNGEE. The CDR3 region has the DNA TGTGCCAGCAGCGTATCCACGAACCCTACAGCCCGTGGCTACACCTTC. Protein: CASSVSTNPTARGYTF.

This chain connects TRBV18 to TRBJ1-5; D gene uncertain. Trimming cost V 2 bases and J 2 bases, with 13 bases left between them. The CDR3 spans 16 residues. Germline loops: CDR1 KGHSH, CDR2 LQKENI. This CDR3 is CASSPLESGGNQPQHF. The CDR3 DNA reads as TGTGCCAGCTCACCATTGGAAAGCGGGGGCAATCAGCCCCAGCATTTT.

The chain links TRBV6-5 to TRBJ2-3, with D maybe TRBD2 (5 bases). This CDR3 has 11 residues. V lost 7 bases to trimming and J lost 4 bases, with 6 bases between them. The V gene's germline CDR1 is MNHEY and CDR2 SVGAGI. In DNA, the CDR3 is TGTGCCAGCATGAGGGCAGATACGCAGTATTTT. Its translation: CASMRADTQYF.

The DNA of the CDR3 is TGTGCCAGCAGCTTAGACCGGTCTCGCTCTGGAAACACCATATATTTT. This translates into CASSLDRSRSGNTIYF. The chain employs TRBV11-2 and TRBJ1-3; D is undetermined. Germline lookup yields CDR1 SGHAT and CDR2 FQNNGV. The V gene lost 0 bases and the J gene lost 0 bases, with 9 bases spanning the gap. This CDR3 has 16 amino acids.

The CDR3 here is CASSASGSEKLFF. In nucleotides, the CDR3 is TGTGCCAGCAGTGCCTCAGGGTCTGAAAAACTGTTTTTT. The chain employs TRBV25-1 and TRBJ1-4, with a tentative D call TRBD1 (5 bases). The V end was cut by 4 bases, the J end by 7 bases, with 10 bases between. The germline gives CDR1 MGHDK, CDR2 SYGVNS. The CDR3 has 13 amino acids.